The rows below give T cell receptor beta chains drawn from one sample of a study of cytomegalovirus exposure and HLA in healthy donors. Profiling relied on immunoSEQ multiplex PCR, and the TCRdb table lists in-frame clones only, not all of them. This sample's table reports about 210,000 clones. Sequenced input: PBMCs. The receptor set was obtained from a woman aged 30 to 39 in good health and CMV-seropositive. The conserved cysteine and the conserved F or W are not part of the CDR3 here. Fields, in order: V gene, CDR3 length, CDR3 protein.

TRBV5-6 13 ASSLLGQGAGEQY
TRBV19 13 ASSPRQGSAYEQY
TRBV10-3 16 ASFTGTSGRASYNEQF
TRBV5-1 11 ATGTANTGELF
TRBV15 17 ATSRDLVGEGSNTGELF
TRBV6-1 13 ASSGARDRAQPQH
TRBV28 12 ASFARGTGSGYT
TRBV5-1 14 ASSPITGIVYNEQF
TRBV5-1 13 ASSLTGVMNTEAF
TRBV27 11 ASRLGRAGELF
TRBV29-1 14 SVRVAGASPKETQY
TRBV5-6 12 ASSPGRGRNTIY
TRBV7-9 13 ASTASGGSYNEQF
TRBV6-5 14 ASSYVSGRPAGELF
TRBV5-1 12 ASRSTGLGTEAF
TRBV28 12 ASRDTAPFYGYT
TRBV19 12 ASSISGLISPLH
TRBV27 9 ASSLGQGLY
TRBV29-1 14 SVPDPPGGSYNEQF
TRBV5-1 13 ASSATGSDYNEQF
TRBV4-1 13 ASSQVSPLNEKLF
TRBV27 12 ASSLWQGTGELF
TRBV14 14 ASSPLRDRGSYEQY
TRBV18 11 ASSPRDTGELF
TRBV4-2 13 ASSQDTGPGNTIY
TRBV7-2 14 ASSASGVAGANVLT
TRBV21-1 15 ALKRGVRGRAGDTQY
TRBV4-1 12 ASSTGRHDSPLH
TRBV11-2 13 ASTGGASGTDTQY
TRBV5-6 12 ASSLWDRDSEQY
TRBV6-5 12 ASSIGAANYGYT
TRBV5-6 14 ASSLEGTGLRGDQY
TRBV7-7 12 ASSLSGGAGELF
TRBV11-2 10 ASRGGKETQY
TRBV5-1 12 ASSEQGGSYEQY
TRBV5-4 11 ASSQDHTGELF
TRBV6-1 12 ASSDRGGDEKLF
TRBV5-5 14 ASSLRGTSYTDTQY
TRBV12-1 15 ASSLIRLAGYSYEQY
TRBV4-3 11 ASSQHRSTEAF
TRBV5-6 13 ASSLGATRTDTQY
TRBV5-4 14 ASSTRDRGLHYGYT
TRBV7-9 10 ASSYSGETQY
TRBV7-8 12 ASSLAPAGETQY
TRBV25-1 9 ASNGGSEQF
TRBV27 11 ASSRGGPYEQY
TRBV6-5 13 ASNIGVPLNTEAF
TRBV4-3 13 ASSQDRGARTEAF
TRBV7-9 14 ASSTPLTATNEKLF
TRBV5-1 12 ASSIQGGDTEAF
TRBV2 12 ASSERTGGYEQY
TRBV5-4 13 ASSPSGGITYEQY
TRBV30 16 ASPSLKRRGNGANVLT
TRBV10-2 13 ASGEFAAGRHEQF
TRBV11-2 13 ASSLAQGGYNEQF